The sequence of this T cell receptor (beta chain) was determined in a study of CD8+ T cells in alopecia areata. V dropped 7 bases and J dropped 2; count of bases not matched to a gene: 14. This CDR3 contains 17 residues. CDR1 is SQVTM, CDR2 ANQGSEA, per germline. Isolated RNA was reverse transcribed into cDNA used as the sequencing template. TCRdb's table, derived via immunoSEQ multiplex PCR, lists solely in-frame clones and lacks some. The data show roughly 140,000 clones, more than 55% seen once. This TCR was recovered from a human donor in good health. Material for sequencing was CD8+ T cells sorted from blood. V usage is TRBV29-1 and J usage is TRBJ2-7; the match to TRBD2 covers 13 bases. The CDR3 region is CSARTSGSRDSPYEQYF. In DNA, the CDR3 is TGCAGCGCCCGGACTAGCGGGAGTCGGGACTCGCCCTACGAGCAGTACTTC.